These T cell receptor beta chains were read from a single sample in a study of blood T cell repertoires in COVID-19. Data came from immunoSEQ multiplex PCR; TCRdb stores just in-frame clones and leaves some out. The sample lists 120,000 to 150,000 clones, around 87% occurring once. Sequenced: peripheral blood. All receptors derive from a human donor in a cohort sampled during active COVID-19. CDR3s include the opening cysteine and the closing phenylalanine or tryptophan.

V gene,J gene,CDR3 protein
TRBV6-4,TRBJ2-1,CASSALAGEAYEQFF
TRBV19,TRBJ2-5,CASSMGARGETQYF
TRBV2,TRBJ2-2,CASSWGLAGELFF
TRBV9,TRBJ2-7,CASSADETGQGAALDCEQYF
TRBV7-9,TRBJ2-1,CASSFPGTGTKFF
TRBV6-5,TRBJ2-7,CASSYSRPASSYEQYF
TRBV12-3/TRBV12-4,TRBJ1-5,CASSPGMRPQHF
TRBV28,TRBJ2-4,CASSLTGQGVSKNIQYF
TRBV18,TRBJ1-4,CASSPAAGGGEKLFF
TRBV7-9,TRBJ1-2,CASSEQGPNGYTF
TRBV12-2,TRBJ2-7,CASRLALGVFYEQYF
TRBV7-9,TRBJ1-1,CASSPGQGMNTEAFF
TRBV28,TRBJ1-1,CASSLGRRGTEAFF
TRBV6-4,TRBJ1-5,CASFRRGSNQPQHF
TRBV4-2,TRBJ2-1,CASSQGTRHEQFF
TRBV6-4,TRBJ1-3,CASRRGGETIYF
TRBV27,TRBJ2-7,CASRPGGGRDEQYF
TRBV6-5,TRBJ2-5,CASTPLSSGDETQYF
TRBV6-6,TRBJ2-1,CASSPVAGGPTNGAYEQFF
TRBV30,TRBJ2-7,CAWRGMGGYEQYF
TRBV3-1/TRBV3-2,TRBJ2-1,CASSREGLIWGEQFF
TRBV28,TRBJ2-3,CASSLFGGGTDTQYF
TRBV19,TRBJ2-5,CASRNGGRETQYF
TRBV4-1,TRBJ2-1,CASSQDPTRDYNEQFF
TRBV28,TRBJ2-7,CASSLSFLNEQYF
TRBV5-6,TRBJ2-3,CASSSPTGTSGRRTDTQYF
TRBV7-8,TRBJ2-3,CASSLLSDTQYF
TRBV28,TRBJ2-7,CASRPGTSSYEQYF
TRBV19,TRBJ1-2,CASSIVGGDYGYTF
TRBV7-3,TRBJ2-2,CASSRKQNTGELFF
TRBV5-6,TRBJ2-3,CASSLVGPQSTDTQYF
TRBV6-1,TRBJ2-7,CASSEYAGPYEQYF
TRBV7-9,TRBJ1-6,CASSSQRSPLHF
TRBV4-1,TRBJ1-2,CASSPSGAVGYTF
TRBV10-1,TRBJ2-3,CASSEANAGADTQYF
TRBV7-8,TRBJ2-3,CASSGRTSGVADTQYF
TRBV28,TRBJ2-1,CASSFYRRADIYNEQFF
TRBV5-1,TRBJ1-2,CASSLTGDYGYTF
TRBV19,TRBJ2-1,CASTFDRGSYNEQFF
TRBV5-4,TRBJ1-2,CASSLSGQGAGYTF
TRBV7-9,TRBJ2-1,CASSRVRGGYNEQFF
TRBV6-6,TRBJ2-7,CASSYSGGADSYEQYF
TRBV7-2,TRBJ2-1,CASSLAVSGRGEQFF
TRBV28,TRBJ1-1,CASSSGQLNTEAFF
TRBV7-9,TRBJ2-1,CASRAQVSSYNEQFF
TRBV5-5,TRBJ1-2,CASRVGTVVYGYTF
TRBV18,TRBJ1-5,CASSPRGTLSNQPQHF
TRBV3-1/TRBV3-2,TRBJ2-2,CASSQDSTGELFF
TRBV28,TRBJ1-6,CASSTGYSPLHF
TRBV6-5,TRBJ2-3,CASQGQGTNTQYF
TRBV18,TRBJ2-7,CASSAGWGDYEQYF
TRBV5-1,TRBJ2-1,CASSLTGDRGHNEQFF
TRBV15,TRBJ2-7,CATSRALAIHEQYF
TRBV5-5,TRBJ1-1,CASSLETGSEAFF
TRBV30,TRBJ2-2,CARSELAGGRNGELFF
TRBV6-2/TRBV6-3,TRBJ2-3,CASSYSPETDTQYF
TRBV21-1,TRBJ2-7,CASSRGRTVFYEQYF
TRBV11-2,TRBJ2-2,CASSFFGQDNTGELFF
TRBV28,TRBJ2-1,CASTLSGRVNEQFF